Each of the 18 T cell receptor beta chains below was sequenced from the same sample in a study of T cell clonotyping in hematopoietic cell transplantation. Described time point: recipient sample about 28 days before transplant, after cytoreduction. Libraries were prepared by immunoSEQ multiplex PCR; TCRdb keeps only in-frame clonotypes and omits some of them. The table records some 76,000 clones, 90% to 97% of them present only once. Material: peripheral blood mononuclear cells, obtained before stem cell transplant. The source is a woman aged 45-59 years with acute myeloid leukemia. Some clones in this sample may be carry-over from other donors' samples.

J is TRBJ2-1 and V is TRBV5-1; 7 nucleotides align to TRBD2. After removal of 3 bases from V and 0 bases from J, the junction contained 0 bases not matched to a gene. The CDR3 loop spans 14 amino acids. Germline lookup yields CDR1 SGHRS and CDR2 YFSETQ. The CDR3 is CASSWTSSYNEQFF. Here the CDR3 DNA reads TGCGCCAGCAGCTGGACTAGCTCCTACAATGAGCAGTTCTTC.

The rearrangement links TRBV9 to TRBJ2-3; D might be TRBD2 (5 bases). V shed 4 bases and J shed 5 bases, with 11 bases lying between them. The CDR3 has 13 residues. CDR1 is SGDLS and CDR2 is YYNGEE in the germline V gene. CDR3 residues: CASSPHRGDTQYF. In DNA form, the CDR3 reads TGTGCCAGCAGCCCTCATCGGGGAGATACGCAGTATTTT.

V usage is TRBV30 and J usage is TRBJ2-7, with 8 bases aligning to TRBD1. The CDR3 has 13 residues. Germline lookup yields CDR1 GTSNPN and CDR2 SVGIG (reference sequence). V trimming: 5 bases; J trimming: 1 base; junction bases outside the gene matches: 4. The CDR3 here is CAWGRDRSYEQYF. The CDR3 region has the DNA TGTGCCTGGGGCCGGGACAGGTCCTACGAGCAGTACTTC.

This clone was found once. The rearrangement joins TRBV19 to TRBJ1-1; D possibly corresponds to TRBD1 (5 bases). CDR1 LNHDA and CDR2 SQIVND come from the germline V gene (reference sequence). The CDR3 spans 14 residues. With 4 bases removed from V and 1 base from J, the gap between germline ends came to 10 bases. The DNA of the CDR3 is TGTGCCAGTAGTAGCTTCGGGGGGAACACTGAAGCTTTCTTT. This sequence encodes CASSSFGGNTEAFF.

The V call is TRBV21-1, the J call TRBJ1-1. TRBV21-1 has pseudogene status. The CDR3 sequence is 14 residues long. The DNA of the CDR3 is TGTGCCAGCAGCAAAGGTGGGGGGTTTATTGAAGCTTTCTTT. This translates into CASSKGGGFIEAFF.

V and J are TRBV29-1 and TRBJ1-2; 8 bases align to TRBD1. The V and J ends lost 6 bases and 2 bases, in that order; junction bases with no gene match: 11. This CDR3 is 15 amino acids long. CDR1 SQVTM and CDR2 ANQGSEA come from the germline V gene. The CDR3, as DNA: TGCAGCGTCGCCCCGACAGGGGTTGGGAACTATGGCTACACCTTC. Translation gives CSVAPTGVGNYGYTF. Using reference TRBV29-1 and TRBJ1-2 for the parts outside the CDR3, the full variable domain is SAVISQKPSRDICQRGTSLTIQCQVDSQVTMMFWYRQQPGQSLTLIATANQGSEATYESGFVIDKFPISRPNLTFSTLTVSNMSPEDSSIYLCSVAPTGVGNYGYTFGSGTRLTVV.

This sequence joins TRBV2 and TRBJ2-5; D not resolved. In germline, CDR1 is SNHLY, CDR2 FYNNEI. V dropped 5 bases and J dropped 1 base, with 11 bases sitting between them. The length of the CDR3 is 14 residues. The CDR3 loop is CASSRYRTQETQYF. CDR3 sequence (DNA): TGTGCCAGCAGTAGGTACAGAACCCAAGAGACCCAGTACTTC. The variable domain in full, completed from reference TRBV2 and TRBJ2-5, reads EPEVTQTPSHQVTQMGQEVILRCVPISNHLYFYWYRQILGQKVEFLVSFYNNEISEKSEIFDDQFSVERPDGSNFTLKIRSTKLEDSAMYFCASSRYRTQETQYFGPGTRLLVL.

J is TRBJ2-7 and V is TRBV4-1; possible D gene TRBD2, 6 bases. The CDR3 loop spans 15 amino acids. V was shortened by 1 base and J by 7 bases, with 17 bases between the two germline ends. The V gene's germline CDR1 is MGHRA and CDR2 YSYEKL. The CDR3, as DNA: TGCGCCAGCAGCCAAGTTGGGCAGGGACTTGGGGAGCAGTACTTC. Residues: CASSQVGQGLGEQYF.

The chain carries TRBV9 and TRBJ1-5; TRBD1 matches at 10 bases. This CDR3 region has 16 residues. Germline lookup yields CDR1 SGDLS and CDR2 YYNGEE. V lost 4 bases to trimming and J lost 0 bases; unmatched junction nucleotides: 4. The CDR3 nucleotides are TGTGCCAGCAGCCCTGGGACAGGGGATAGCAATCAGCCCCAGCATTTT. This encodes CASSPGTGDSNQPQHF.

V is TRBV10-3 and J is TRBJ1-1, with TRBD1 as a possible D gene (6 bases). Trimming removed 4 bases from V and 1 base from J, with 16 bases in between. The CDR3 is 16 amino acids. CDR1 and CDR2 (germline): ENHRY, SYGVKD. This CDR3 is CAISGETGRGNTEAFF. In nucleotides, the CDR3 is TGTGCCATCAGTGGGGAAACAGGGAGGGGGAACACTGAAGCTTTCTTT.

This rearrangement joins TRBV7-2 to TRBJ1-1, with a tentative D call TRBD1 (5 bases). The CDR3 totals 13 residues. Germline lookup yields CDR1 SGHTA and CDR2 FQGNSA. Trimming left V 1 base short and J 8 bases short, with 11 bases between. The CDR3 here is CASSLVMGTEAFF. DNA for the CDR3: TGTGCCAGCAGCTTAGTGATGGGGACCGAAGCTTTCTTT.

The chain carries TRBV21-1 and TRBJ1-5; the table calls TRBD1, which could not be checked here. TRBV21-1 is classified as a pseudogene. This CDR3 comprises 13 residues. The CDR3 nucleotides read TGTGCCAGCAGCAAGCCAGACAATCAGCCCCAGCATTTT. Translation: CASSKPDNQPQHF.

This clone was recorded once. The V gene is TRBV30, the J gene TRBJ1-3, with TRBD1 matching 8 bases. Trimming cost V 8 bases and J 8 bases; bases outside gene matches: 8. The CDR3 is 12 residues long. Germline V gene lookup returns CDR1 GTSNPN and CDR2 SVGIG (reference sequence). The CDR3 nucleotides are TGTGCCCGCAGGGACAGGATGTACACCATATATTTT. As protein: CARRDRMYTIYF.

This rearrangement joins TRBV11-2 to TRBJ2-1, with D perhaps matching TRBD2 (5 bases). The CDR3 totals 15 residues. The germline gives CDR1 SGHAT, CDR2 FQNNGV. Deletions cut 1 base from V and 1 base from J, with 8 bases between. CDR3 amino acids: CASSLGRGSYNEQFF. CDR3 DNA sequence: TGTGCCAGCAGCTTAGGTCGGGGTTCCTACAATGAGCAGTTCTTC.

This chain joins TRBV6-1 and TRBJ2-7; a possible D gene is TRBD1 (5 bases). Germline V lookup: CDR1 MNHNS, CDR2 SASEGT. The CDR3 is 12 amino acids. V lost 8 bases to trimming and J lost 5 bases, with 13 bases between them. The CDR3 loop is CASAMTDHEQYF. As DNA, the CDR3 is TGTGCCAGCGCAATGACAGATCACGAGCAGTACTTC.

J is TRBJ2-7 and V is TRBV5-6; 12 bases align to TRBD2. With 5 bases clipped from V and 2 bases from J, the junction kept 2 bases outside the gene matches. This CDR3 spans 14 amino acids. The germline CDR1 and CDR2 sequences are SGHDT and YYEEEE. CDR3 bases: TGTGCCAGCAGACGACTAGCGGGGGCCTACGAGCAGTACTTC. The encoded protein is CASRRLAGAYEQYF. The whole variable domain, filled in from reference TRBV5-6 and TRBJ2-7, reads DAGVTQSPTHLIKTRGQQVTLRCSPKSGHDTVSWYQQALGQGPQFIFQYYEEEERQRGNFPDRFSGHQFPNYSSELNVNALLLGDSALYLCASRRLAGAYEQYFGPGTRLTVT.

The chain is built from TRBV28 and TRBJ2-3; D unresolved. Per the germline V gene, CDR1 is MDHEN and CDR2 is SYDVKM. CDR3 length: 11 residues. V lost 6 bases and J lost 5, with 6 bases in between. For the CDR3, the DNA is TGTGCCAGCAGGACATTAGATACGCAGTATTTT. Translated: CASRTLDTQYF.

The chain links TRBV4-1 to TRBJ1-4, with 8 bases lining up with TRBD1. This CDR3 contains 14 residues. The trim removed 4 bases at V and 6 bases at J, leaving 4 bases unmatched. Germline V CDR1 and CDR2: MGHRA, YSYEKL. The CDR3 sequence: CASSRDRGYEKLFF. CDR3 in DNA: TGCGCCAGCAGCCGTGACAGGGGATATGAAAAACTGTTTTTT.